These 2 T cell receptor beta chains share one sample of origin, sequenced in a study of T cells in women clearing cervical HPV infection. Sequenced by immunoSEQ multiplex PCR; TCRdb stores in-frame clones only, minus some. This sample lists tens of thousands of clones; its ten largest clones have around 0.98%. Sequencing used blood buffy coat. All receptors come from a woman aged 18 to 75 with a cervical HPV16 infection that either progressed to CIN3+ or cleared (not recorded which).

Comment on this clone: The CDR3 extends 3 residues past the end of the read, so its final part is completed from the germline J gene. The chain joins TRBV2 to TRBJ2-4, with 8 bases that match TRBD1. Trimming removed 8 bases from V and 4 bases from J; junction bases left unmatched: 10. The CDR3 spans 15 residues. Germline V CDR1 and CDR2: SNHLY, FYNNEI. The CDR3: CASQLRGLVKNIQYF. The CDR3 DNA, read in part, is TGTGCCAGCCAACTCAGGGGGCTTGTGAAAAACATT.

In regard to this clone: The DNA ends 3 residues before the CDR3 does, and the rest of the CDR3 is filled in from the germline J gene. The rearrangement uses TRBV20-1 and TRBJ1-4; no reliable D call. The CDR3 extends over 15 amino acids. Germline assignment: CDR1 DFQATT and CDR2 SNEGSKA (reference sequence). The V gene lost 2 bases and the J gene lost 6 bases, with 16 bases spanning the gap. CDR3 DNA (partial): TGCAGTGCTAGACCTACTGGCGCAGGTCATGAAAAA. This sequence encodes CSARPTGAGHEK. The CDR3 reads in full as CSARPTGAGHEKLFF.